This TCR beta chain was recorded in a study of human T cells and chemical hapten exposure. V lost 8 bases to trimming and J lost 0 bases; unmatched junction nucleotides: 9. This CDR3 region has 16 residues. The time point here: healthy volunteer bleed at 2 weeks. The starting material, unfractionated whole blood, was used for total RNA extraction. MiXCR was run by TCRdb on the RACE reads, yielding one entry per CDR3 protein. Among about 130,000 distinct CDR3 sequences listed, approximately 9.5% were seen once. This clonotype was detected a few times. This receptor was obtained from a male donor in good health. Some clones in this sample may be carry-over from other donors' samples. The chain employs TRBV12-3 or TRBV12-4 and TRBJ2-1; 8 bases map to TRBD2. The specimen sequenced was whole blood. CDR3 DNA: TGTGCCAGCGGGACTAGGAAAGGGGGCTCCTACAATGAGCAGTTCTTC. Translating it yields CASGTRKGGSYNEQFF.